This T cell receptor (beta chain) was identified in a study of T cell responses to AZD1222 COVID-19 vaccine. For this clone: Its specificity is unknown.

Sequenced by immunoSEQ multiplex PCR; TCRdb stores in-frame clones only, minus some. This sample yields 50,000 or so clones, of which 75% to 90% are seen a single time; approximately 15% belongs to the top ten. J lost 3 bases, V lost 2 bases, and 7 bases had no gene match. CDR3 length: 16 amino acids. From germline, CDR1 is MNHEY and CDR2 SVGAGI. Study observations and caveats: Spike-wide coverage was observed for vaccine-associated CD4 TCRs, with dominant responses at 160-218 and 743-854.

The source material was peripheral blood, sampled on day 0 of AZD1222 vaccination. The receptor was isolated from an adult in good health. This chain joins TRBV6-5 and TRBJ2-3; TRBD2 matches at 8 bases. The CDR3 DNA follows: TGTGCCAGCAGTTACCCCGGGGTAGCGGGAACAGATACGCAGTATTTT. Its protein is CASSYPGVAGTDTQYF.